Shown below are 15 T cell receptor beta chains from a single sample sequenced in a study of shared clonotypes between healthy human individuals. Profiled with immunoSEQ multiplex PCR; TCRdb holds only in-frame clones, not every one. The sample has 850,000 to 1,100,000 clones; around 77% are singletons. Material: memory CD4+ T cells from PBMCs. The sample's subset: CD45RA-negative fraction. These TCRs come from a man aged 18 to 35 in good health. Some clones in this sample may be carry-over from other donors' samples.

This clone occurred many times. The CDR3 region is CAWSVGGRAYSNQPQHF. In DNA, the CDR3 is TGTGCCTGGAGTGTGGGAGGCAGGGCTTATAGCAATCAGCCCCAGCATTTT. The chain uses TRBV30 and TRBJ1-5, with TRBD1 as a possible D gene (5 bases). The CDR3 runs 17 residues. V lost 0 bases, J lost 0 bases, and 15 bases lay in between. Germline-derived CDR1 and CDR2 are GTSNPN and SVGIG (reference sequence).

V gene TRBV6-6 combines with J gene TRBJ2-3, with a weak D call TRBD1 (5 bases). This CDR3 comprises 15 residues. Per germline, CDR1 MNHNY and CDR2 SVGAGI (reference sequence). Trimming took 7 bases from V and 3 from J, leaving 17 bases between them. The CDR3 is CASNSRGARTDTQYF. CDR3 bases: TGTGCCAGCAATTCTAGGGGCGCCAGGACAGATACGCAGTATTTT.

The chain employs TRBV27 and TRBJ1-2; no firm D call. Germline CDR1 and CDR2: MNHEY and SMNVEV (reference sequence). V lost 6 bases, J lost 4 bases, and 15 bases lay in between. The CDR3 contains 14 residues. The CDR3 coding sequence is TGTGCCAGCAGAGGAGACGGGAATCGCTATGGCTACACCTTC. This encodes CASRGDGNRYGYTF.

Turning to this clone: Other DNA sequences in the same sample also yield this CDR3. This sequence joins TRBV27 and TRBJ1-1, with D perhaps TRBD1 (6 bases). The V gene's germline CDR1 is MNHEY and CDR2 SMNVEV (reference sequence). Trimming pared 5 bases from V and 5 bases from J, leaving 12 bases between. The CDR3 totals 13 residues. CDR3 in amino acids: CASSLQGRTEAFF. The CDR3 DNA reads TGTGCCAGCAGTCTACAGGGAAGAACTGAAGCTTTCTTT.

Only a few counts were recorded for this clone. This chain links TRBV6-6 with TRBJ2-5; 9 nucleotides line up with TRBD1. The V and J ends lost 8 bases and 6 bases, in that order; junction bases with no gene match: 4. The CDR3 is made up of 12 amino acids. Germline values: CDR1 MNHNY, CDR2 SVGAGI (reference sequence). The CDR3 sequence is CASAQGAKTQYF. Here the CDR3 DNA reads TGTGCCAGCGCACAGGGGGCGAAGACCCAGTACTTC.

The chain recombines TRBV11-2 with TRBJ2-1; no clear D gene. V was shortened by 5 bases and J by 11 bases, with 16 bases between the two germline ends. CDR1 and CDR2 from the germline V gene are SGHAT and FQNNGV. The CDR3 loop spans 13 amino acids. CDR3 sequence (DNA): TGTGCCAGCAGCACCCAGGTAGGTGTTAAGCAGTTCTTC. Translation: CASSTQVGVKQFF.

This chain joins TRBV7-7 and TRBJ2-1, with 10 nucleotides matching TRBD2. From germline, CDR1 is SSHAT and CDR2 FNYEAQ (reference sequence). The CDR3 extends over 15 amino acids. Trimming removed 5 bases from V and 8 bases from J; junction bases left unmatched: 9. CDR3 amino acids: CASSPRLAGDDEQFF. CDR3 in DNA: TGTGCCAGCAGCCCTCGCCTAGCGGGAGATGATGAGCAGTTCTTC.

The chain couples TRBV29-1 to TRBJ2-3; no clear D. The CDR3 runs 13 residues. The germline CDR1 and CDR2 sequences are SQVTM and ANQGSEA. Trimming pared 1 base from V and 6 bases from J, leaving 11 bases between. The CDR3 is CSVEALERDTQYF. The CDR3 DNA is TGCAGCGTTGAAGCCCTCGAAAGGGATACGCAGTATTTT.

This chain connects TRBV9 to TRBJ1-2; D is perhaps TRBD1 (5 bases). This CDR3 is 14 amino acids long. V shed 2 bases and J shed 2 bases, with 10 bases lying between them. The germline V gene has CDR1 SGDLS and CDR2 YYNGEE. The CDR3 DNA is TGTGCCAGCAGCGTTTCAGGGAGCAACTATGGCTACACCTTC. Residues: CASSVSGSNYGYTF.

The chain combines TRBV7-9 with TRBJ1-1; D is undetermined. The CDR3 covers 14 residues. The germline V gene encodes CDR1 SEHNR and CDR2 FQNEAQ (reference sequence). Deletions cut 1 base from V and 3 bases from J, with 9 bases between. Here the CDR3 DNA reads TGTGCCAGCAGCTTAGGTAGGGCTTACACTGAAGCTTTCTTT. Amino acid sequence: CASSLGRAYTEAFF.

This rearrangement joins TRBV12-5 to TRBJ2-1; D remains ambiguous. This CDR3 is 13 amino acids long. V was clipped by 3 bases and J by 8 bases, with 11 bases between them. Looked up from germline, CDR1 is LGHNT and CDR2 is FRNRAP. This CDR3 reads CASGLIRGDEQFF. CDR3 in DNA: TGTGCTAGTGGTTTAATTCGTGGGGATGAGCAGTTCTTC.

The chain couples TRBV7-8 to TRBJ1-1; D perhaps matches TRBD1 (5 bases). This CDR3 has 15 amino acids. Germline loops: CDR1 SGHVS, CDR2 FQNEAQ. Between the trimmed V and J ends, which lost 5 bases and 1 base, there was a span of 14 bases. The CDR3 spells CASSPFGQGNTEAFF. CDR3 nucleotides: TGTGCCAGCAGCCCCTTCGGTCAGGGGAACACTGAAGCTTTCTTT.

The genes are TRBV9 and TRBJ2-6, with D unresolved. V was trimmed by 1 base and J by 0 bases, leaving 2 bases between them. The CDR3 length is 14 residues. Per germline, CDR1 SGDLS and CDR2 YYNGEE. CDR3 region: CASSVTSGANVLTF. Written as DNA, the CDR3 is TGTGCCAGCAGCGTAACCTCTGGGGCCAACGTCCTGACTTTC.

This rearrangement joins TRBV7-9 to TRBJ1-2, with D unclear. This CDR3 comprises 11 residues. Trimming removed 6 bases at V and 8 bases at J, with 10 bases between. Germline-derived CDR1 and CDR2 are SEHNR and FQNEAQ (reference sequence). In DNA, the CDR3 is TGTGCCAGCAGAATTCCCTGGGGCTACACCTTC. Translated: CASRIPWGYTF.

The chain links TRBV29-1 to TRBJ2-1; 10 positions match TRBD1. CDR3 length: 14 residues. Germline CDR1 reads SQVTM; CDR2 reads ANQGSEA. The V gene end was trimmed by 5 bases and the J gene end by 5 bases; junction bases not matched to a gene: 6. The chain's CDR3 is CSVPRDRGHNEQFF. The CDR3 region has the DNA TGCAGCGTTCCCCGGGACAGGGGCCACAATGAGCAGTTCTTC.